Listed here is a single TCR beta chain. As yet, its antigen is unknown. The read gets to within 3 residues of the CDR3 end, and the germline J gene fills in the rest. The data were taken from a study of T cells in women clearing cervical HPV infection. About the research overall: No precancer developed; the control's incident HPV16 infection cleared within 12 months. Findings and limits, study-wide: TRBV6-7 relative abundance averaged roughly 0.099% in cases and under 0.2% in controls. Richness plus V gene abundances separated cases from controls with AUC roughly 0.88.

The CDR3 loop spans 15 amino acids. Germline lookup yields CDR1 KGHSH and CDR2 LQKENI. Trimming stripped 6 bases from V and 2 bases from J, with 11 bases between. Genomic DNA, averaging around 1,200 ng per sample, yielded TCR beta CDR3 via immunoSEQ. The repertoire was sequenced with immunoSEQ multiplex PCR; TCRdb's copy has only in-frame clones and lacks some. Its clone listing holds about 39,000 clones. What was sequenced was blood buffy coat. This chain connects TRBV18 to TRBJ2-6; D is perhaps TRBD1 (5 bases). This clonotype originated in a woman between 18 and 70 years old with a cervical HPV16 infection that either progressed to CIN3+ or cleared (not recorded which). The CDR3 here is CASSVQGAGANVLTF. The sequenced part of the CDR3 DNA is TGTGCCAGCTCGGTTCAGGGTGCTGGGGCCAACGTC.